This TCR beta chain appears in the sequencing data of a study of B cell selection in AIRE deficiency. CD4+CD127+ cells were sorted as the conventional CD4 T cells. Notes on this clone: Its antigen is unknown.

The study's findings and limits: Of roughly 4,000 shared Treg TCRbeta sequences, over 25% were healthy-only, around 9.3% patient-only. With only TCRbeta sequenced, 30% to 45% of shared healthy Treg sequences overlapped Tconv. Shared Treg sequences had shorter CDR3s, biased toward rearrangements with few non-templated insertions. About a third of healthy-shared Treg TCRbeta sequences appeared in patient Tconv cells.

Assay: immunoSEQ multiplex PCR; the TCRdb copy retains only in-frame clones and omits some. The table includes under 30,000 clones, around 97% detected once. In germline, CDR1 is SEHNR, CDR2 FQNEAQ (reference sequence). The CDR3 sequence is 16 residues long. V lost 1 base and J lost 7, with 16 bases in between. Sample: conventional CD4+ T cells sorted from PBMCs. This receptor was obtained from a human donor with AIRE deficiency. The genes are TRBV7-9 and TRBJ2-2; D gene uncertain. CDR3 protein: CASSLGGLLPNGELFF. CDR3 coding DNA: TGTGCCAGCAGCTTAGGTGGCCTGTTACCGAACGGGGAGCTGTTTTTT.